The 3 T cell receptor beta chains in this list originate from one sample, sequenced in a study of identical twins. TCRdb itself ran the 5' RACE reads through MiXCR, one entry per CDR3 protein. The sample records some 710,000 distinct CDR3 sequences, approximately 6% being singletons. Material: naive T cells sorted from blood. All receptors come from a man between 18 and 29 years old in good health.

The chain joins TRBV11-2 to TRBJ2-7; no firm D call. CDR1 and CDR2 (germline): SGHAT, FQNNGV. The CDR3 covers 18 residues. Trimming cost V 3 bases and J 5 bases, with 26 bases left between them. CDR3: CASSFPHGPLVFDNEQYV. The CDR3 nucleotides are TGTGCCAGCAGCTTCCCTCACGGCCCACTCGTTTTCGACAACGAGCAGTACGTC.

This clonotype was counted ten times or more. The chain is built from TRBV20-1 and TRBJ2-5, with a possible D match to TRBD2 (5 bases). Germline V gene data show CDR1 as DFQATT and CDR2 as SNEGSKA (reference sequence). Deletions cut 1 base from V and 7 bases from J, with 13 bases between. The CDR3 is made up of 13 amino acids. The CDR3 reads CSARVSRAGTQYF. The CDR3, as DNA: TGCAGTGCTAGAGTTTCGAGGGCGGGGACCCAGTACTTC.

This chain uses TRBV30 with TRBJ2-7; D gene ambiguous. The CDR3 has 13 residues. Deletions cut 0 bases from V and 6 bases from J, with 12 bases between. Looked up from germline, CDR1 is GTSNPN and CDR2 is SVGIG (reference sequence). In nucleotides, the CDR3 is TGTGCCTGGAGTGTATCTCTCGGGCTCGAGCAGTACGTC. Protein sequence: CAWSVSLGLEQYV.